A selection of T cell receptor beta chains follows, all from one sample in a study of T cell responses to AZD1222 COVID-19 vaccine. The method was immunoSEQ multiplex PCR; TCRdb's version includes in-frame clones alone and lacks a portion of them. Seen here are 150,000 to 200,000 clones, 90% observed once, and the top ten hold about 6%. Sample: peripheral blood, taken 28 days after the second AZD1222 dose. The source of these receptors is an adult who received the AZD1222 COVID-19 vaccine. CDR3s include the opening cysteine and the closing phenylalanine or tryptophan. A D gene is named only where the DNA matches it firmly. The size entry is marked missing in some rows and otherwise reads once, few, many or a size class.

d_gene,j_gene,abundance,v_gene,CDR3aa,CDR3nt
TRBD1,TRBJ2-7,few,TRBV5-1,CASSLDRAGGYDEQYF,TGCGCCAGCAGCTTGGATAGAGCAGGGGGCTATGACGAGCAGTACTTC
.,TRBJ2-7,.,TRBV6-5,CASSYSPVAYEQYF,TGTGCCAGCAGTTACTCCCCTGTGGCCTACGAGCAGTACTTC
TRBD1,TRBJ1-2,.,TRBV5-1,CASSLGTGGLYGYTF,TGCGCCAGCAGCTTGGGGACAGGGGGCCTCTATGGCTACACCTTC
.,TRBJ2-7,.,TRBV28,CASSPGRRETYEQYF,TGTGCCAGCAGTCCCGGCCGGAGGGAAACCTACGAGCAGTACTTC
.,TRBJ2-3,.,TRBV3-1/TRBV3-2,CASSHYPQGRRGTDTQYF,TGTGCCAGCAGCCACTATCCTCAGGGGAGACGAGGCACAGATACGCAGTATTTT
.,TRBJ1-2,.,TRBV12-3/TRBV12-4,CASSLRPDGYTF,TGTGCCAGCAGTTTACGTCCGGATGGCTACACCTTC
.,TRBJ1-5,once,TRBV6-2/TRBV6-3,CASSPKYIDRTRGNQPQHF,TGTGCCAGCAGTCCCAAATACATTGACAGGACGAGGGGGAATCAGCCCCAGCATTTT
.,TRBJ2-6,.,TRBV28,CASSPPPGANVLTF,TGTGCCAGCAGTCCCCCCCCGGGGGCCAACGTCCTGACTTTC
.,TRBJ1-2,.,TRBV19,CASSIGGGGLYGYTF,TGTGCCAGTAGTATAGGAGGCGGGGGTCTCTATGGCTACACCTTC
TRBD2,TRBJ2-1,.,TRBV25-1,CASSEGLDSYEQFF,TGTGCCAGCAGTGAAGGACTAGACAGCTATGAGCAGTTCTTC
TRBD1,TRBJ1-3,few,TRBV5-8,CASRLQGNTIYF,TGTGCCAGCAGGTTACAGGGGAACACCATATATTTT
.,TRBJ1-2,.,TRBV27,CASSFGEGGAYGYTF,TGTGCCAGCAGTTTTGGGGAGGGGGGCGCCTATGGCTACACCTTC
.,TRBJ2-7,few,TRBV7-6,CASSLELGVTYEQYF,TGTGCCAGCAGCTTAGAGTTAGGGGTCACCTACGAGCAGTACTTC
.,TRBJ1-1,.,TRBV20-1,CSVTEAFF,TGCAGTGTGACTGAAGCTTTCTTT
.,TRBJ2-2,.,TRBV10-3,CAISESQGNFGELFF,TGTGCCATCAGTGAAAGTCAGGGGAATTTTGGGGAGCTGTTTTTT
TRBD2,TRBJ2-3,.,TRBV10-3,CAIRASGSSTDTQYF,TGTGCCATCAGAGCTAGCGGGTCTAGCACAGATACGCAGTATTTT
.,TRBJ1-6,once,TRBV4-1,CASSQRGHMLENNSPLHF,TGCGCCAGCAGCCAACGGGGACATATGCTCGAGAATAATTCACCCCTCCACTTT
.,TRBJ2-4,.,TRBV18,CASSPPKTLAKNIQYF,TGTGCCAGCTCACCCCCTAAGACCTTAGCCAAAAACATTCAGTACTTC
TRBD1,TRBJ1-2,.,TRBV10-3,CAISPTGVVSYGYTF,TGTGCCATCAGTCCGACAGGGGTGGTAAGCTATGGCTACACCTTC